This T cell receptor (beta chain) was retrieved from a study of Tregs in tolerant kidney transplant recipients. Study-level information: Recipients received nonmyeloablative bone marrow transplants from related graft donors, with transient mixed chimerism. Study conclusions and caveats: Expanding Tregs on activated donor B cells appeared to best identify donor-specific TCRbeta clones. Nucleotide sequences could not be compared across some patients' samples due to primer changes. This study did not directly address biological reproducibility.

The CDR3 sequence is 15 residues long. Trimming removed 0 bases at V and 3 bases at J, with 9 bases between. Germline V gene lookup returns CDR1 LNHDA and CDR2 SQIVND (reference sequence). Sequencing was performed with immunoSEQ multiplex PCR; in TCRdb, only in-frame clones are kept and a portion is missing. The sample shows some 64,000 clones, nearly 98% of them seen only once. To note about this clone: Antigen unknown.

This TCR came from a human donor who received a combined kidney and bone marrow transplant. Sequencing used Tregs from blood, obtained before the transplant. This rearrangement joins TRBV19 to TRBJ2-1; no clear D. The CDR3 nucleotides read TGTGCCAGTAGTATAGAGCGACAAAACTACAATGAGCAGTTCTTC. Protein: CASSIERQNYNEQFF.